These T cell receptor beta chains were read from a single sample in a study of radiotherapy plus CTLA-4 blockade in lung cancer. The assay was immunoSEQ multiplex PCR, and TCRdb's table has in-frame clones only and misses some. The sample has about 85,000 clones; approximately 86% are singletons. Source: peripheral blood, taken from a patient treated with radiotherapy plus ipilimumab. These TCRs come from a human donor with non-small cell lung cancer who had a partial response to radiotherapy plus ipilimumab. Each CDR3 is given with its conserved first and last residue. The order of the fields is D gene, V gene, clone size, CDR3 length, J gene, CDR3 protein, CDR3 DNA. A D gene is named only where the DNA matches it firmly. Clone size appears in some rows only: once, few, many, or a class for an expanded clone.

D: NA; V: TRBV28; size: NA; length: 14; J: TRBJ1-2; CDR3: CASSLIGGLDGYTF; DNA: TGTGCCAGCAGTTTAATCGGGGGGCTGGATGGCTACACCTTC
D: NA; V: TRBV28; size: few; length: 12; J: TRBJ1-1; CDR3: CASSSVNTEAFF; DNA: TGTGCCAGCAGTTCAGTGAACACTGAAGCTTTCTTT
D: TRBD1; V: TRBV6-6; size: few; length: 15; J: TRBJ1-4; CDR3: CASSPPTGVSEKLFF; DNA: TGTGCCAGCAGTCCCCCGACAGGGGTTAGCGAAAAACTGTTTTTT
D: TRBD1; V: TRBV4-3; size: few; length: 14; J: TRBJ1-4; CDR3: CASSQDYRGEKLFF; DNA: TGCGCCAGCAGCCAAGATTACAGGGGGGAAAAACTGTTTTTT
D: NA; V: TRBV7-6; size: NA; length: 14; J: TRBJ2-6; CDR3: CASSRGGTGDVLTF; DNA: TGTGCCAGCAGCCGAGGAGGGACGGGGGACGTCCTGACTTTC
D: NA; V: TRBV6-1; size: NA; length: 14; J: TRBJ2-6; CDR3: CAIIQDSGANVLTF; DNA: TGTGCCATCATACAAGACTCTGGGGCCAACGTCCTGACTTTC
D: TRBD1; V: TRBV19; size: NA; length: 15; J: TRBJ1-5; CDR3: CASSTTGGSVQPQHF; DNA: TGTGCCAGTAGTACGACAGGGGGCTCGGTTCAGCCCCAGCATTTT
D: TRBD1; V: TRBV6-1; size: NA; length: 14; J: TRBJ1-5; CDR3: CASRDRGPPQPQHF; DNA: TGTGCCAGCAGGGACAGGGGGCCGCCTCAGCCCCAGCATTTT
D: NA; V: TRBV28; size: NA; length: 14; J: TRBJ1-1; CDR3: CATTPPFVNTEAFF; DNA: TGTGCCACAACTCCCCCATTTGTGAACACTGAAGCTTTCTTT
D: TRBD1; V: TRBV5-4; size: NA; length: 15; J: TRBJ2-7; CDR3: CASSLNRGKSYEQYF; DNA: TGTGCCAGCAGCTTGAACAGGGGGAAATCCTACGAGCAGTACTTC
D: NA; V: TRBV6-5; size: NA; length: 14; J: TRBJ1-5; CDR3: CASSSGASNQPQHF; DNA: TGTGCCAGCAGTTCAGGGGCTAGCAATCAGCCCCAGCATTTT
D: TRBD1; V: TRBV6-5; size: NA; length: 15; J: TRBJ1-1; CDR3: CASTKGAASNTEAFF; DNA: TGTGCCAGCACAAAGGGGGCAGCCTCGAACACTGAAGCTTTCTTT
D: TRBD1; V: TRBV4-1; size: NA; length: 15; J: TRBJ2-1; CDR3: CASSFGPRDSNEQFF; DNA: TGCGCCAGCAGCTTTGGTCCCCGGGACAGCAATGAGCAGTTCTTC
D: TRBD2; V: TRBV10-1; size: NA; length: 14; J: TRBJ2-7; CDR3: CASSTTSEAYEQYF; DNA: TGCGCCAGCAGTACGACTAGCGAGGCCTACGAGCAGTACTTC
D: TRBD2; V: TRBV28; size: NA; length: 16; J: TRBJ2-3; CDR3: CASSFSGTSGTLKKYF; DNA: TGTGCCAGCAGTTTTTCCGGGACTAGCGGTACCCTAAAAAAGTATTTT
D: TRBD2; V: TRBV6-5; size: NA; length: 15; J: TRBJ2-7; CDR3: CASRGLAGSSYEQYF; DNA: TGTGCCAGCAGAGGACTAGCGGGAAGCTCCTACGAGCAGTACTTC
D: NA; V: TRBV28; size: NA; length: 12; J: TRBJ1-1; CDR3: CAIIQGSTEAFF; DNA: TGTGCCATCATACAGGGCAGCACTGAAGCTTTCTTT
D: TRBD2; V: TRBV5-4; size: NA; length: 16; J: TRBJ2-2; CDR3: CASSSGLAGKTGELFF; DNA: TGTGCCAGCAGTAGCGGACTAGCGGGAAAGACCGGGGAGCTGTTTTTT
D: NA; V: TRBV27; size: NA; length: 14; J: TRBJ1-1; CDR3: CASSSGFLNTEAFF; DNA: TGTGCCAGCAGCTCAGGGTTTCTGAACACTGAAGCTTTCTTT
D: TRBD2; V: TRBV7-9; size: NA; length: 14; J: TRBJ2-1; CDR3: CASSLEASGNEQFF; DNA: TGTGCCAGCAGCTTAGAGGCTAGCGGCAATGAGCAGTTCTTC
D: NA; V: TRBV28; size: NA; length: 14; J: TRBJ1-2; CDR3: CASISPSVGGGYTF; DNA: TGTGCCAGCATCTCTCCGAGCGTCGGGGGAGGCTACACCTTC
D: NA; V: TRBV30; size: NA; length: 12; J: TRBJ2-7; CDR3: CAWSATRYEQYF; DNA: TGTGCCTGGAGCGCTACTAGGTACGAGCAGTACTTC
D: TRBD2; V: TRBV2; size: NA; length: 18; J: TRBJ2-7; CDR3: CASSGPGLAEEHSYEQYF; DNA: TGTGCCAGCAGTGGCCCGGGACTAGCGGAAGAACACTCCTACGAGCAGTACTTC
D: TRBD1; V: TRBV28; size: NA; length: 14; J: TRBJ1-2; CDR3: CASSLLQGANGYTF; DNA: TGTGCCAGCAGTTTATTACAGGGGGCAAATGGCTACACCTTC
D: NA; V: TRBV4-2; size: NA; length: 16; J: TRBJ1-6; CDR3: CASSDNSGGLISPLHF; DNA: TGTGCCAGCAGCGATAACTCGGGGGGATTGATTTCACCCCTCCACTTT
D: TRBD1; V: TRBV28; size: NA; length: 16; J: TRBJ1-1; CDR3: CASSSPTGGSPGEAFF; DNA: TGTGCCAGCAGTTCGCCAACAGGGGGCTCTCCGGGTGAAGCTTTCTTT
D: NA; V: TRBV30; size: NA; length: 13; J: TRBJ1-2; CDR3: CAWSVAENYGYTF; DNA: TGTGCCTGGAGTGTAGCGGAAAACTATGGCTACACCTTC
D: NA; V: TRBV4-1; size: NA; length: 14; J: TRBJ1-3; CDR3: CASKGSGGGNTIYF; DNA: TGCGCCAGCAAAGGGTCCGGAGGTGGAAACACCATATATTTT